One T cell receptor beta chain is described in this entry. Antigen: not known. The data stem from a study of cytomegalovirus exposure and HLA in healthy donors. The PCR made use of 60 Vbeta and 13 Jbeta primers. Measured with immunoSEQ multiplex PCR; TCRdb has only the in-frame clones, and not every one. The sample has over 150,000 clones, roughly four fifths seen once. Findings of the study overall: It was only CMV serostatus that was available as immune exposure information.

This TCR came from a woman aged 30 to 39 in good health and CMV-seropositive. The sequenced material came from PBMCs.

This chain's CDR3 is CASTFARGNTEAFF. The CDR3 coding sequence is TGTGCCAGCACCTTCGCCAGGGGTAACACTGAAGCTTTCTTT. The chain joins TRBV6-5 to TRBJ1-1, with D perhaps matching TRBD1 (6 bases). The CDR3 has 14 residues. V shed 7 bases and J shed 2 bases, with 14 bases lying between them. Germline assignment: CDR1 MNHEY and CDR2 SVGAGI.